The clone carrying this T cell receptor (beta chain) was seen a handful of times. Its antigen is unidentified. This entry belongs to a study of CD8 T cells in ankylosing spondylitis. CDR1 is LGHDT and CDR2 is YNNKEL in the germline V gene (reference sequence). V was cut by 2 bases and J by 4 bases, with 11 bases left in between. The CDR3 has 14 amino acids. Quantitative barcoded 5'-RACE was used to prepare TCR beta libraries. TCRdb reprocessed the 5' RACE reads with MiXCR, giving one entry per CDR3 protein. The sample has some 700,000 distinct CDR3 sequences; over 15% are singletons. Findings and limits, study-wide: What seemed typical of ankylosing spondylitis blood was a TCR beta motif built from about 8 highly homologous variants. Prior work had noted some motif variants in reactive arthritis blood and synovial fluid.

Sequenced: blood, either unsorted or a sorted T cell fraction (not recorded which). This receptor was obtained from a male donor with ankylosing spondylitis. The chain is built from TRBV3-1 and TRBJ1-1; TRBD1 is a possible D gene (6 bases). Here the CDR3 reads CASSQHQQGTEAFF. CDR3 nucleotides: TGTGCCAGCAGCCAACACCAACAGGGCACTGAAGCTTTCTTT.